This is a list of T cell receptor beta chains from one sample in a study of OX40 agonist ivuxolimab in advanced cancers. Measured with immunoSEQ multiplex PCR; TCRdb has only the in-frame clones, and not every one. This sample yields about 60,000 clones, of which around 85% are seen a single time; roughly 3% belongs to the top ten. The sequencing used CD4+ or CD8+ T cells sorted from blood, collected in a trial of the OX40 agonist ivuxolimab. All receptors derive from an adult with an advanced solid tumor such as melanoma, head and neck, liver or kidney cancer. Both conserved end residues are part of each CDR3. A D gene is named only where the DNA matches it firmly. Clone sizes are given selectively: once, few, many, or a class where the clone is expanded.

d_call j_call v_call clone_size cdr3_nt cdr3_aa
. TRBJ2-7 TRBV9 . TGTGCCAGCGGCCCAGGGGGGCGATCATTGGAGCAGTACTTC CASGPGGRSLEQYF
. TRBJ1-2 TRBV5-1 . TGCGCCAGCAAGAGGGGGGCGGAGATCGGTCAAGGCTACACCTTC CASKRGAEIGQGYTF
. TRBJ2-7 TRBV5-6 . TGTGCCAGCAGCTTAAGGACTTACGAGCAGTACTTC CASSLRTYEQYF
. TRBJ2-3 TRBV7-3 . TGTGCCAGCAGCTTAACCGGGCGGGTGAGCACAGATACGCAGTATTTT CASSLTGRVSTDTQYF
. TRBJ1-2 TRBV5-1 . TGCGCCAGCAGCCCAACAGGGTCTAATGGCTACACCTTC CASSPTGSNGYTF
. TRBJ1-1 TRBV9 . TGTGCCAGCAGCGCCTCATCAGGGGTGAACACTGAAGCTTTCTTT CASSASSGVNTEAFF
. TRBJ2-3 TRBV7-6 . TGTGCCAGCAGCCCGGGCCGACCGGGTAGGGATACGCAGTATTTT CASSPGRPGRDTQYF
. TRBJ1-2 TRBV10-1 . TGCGCCAGCAGTGCAAGGACCGACTATGGCTACACCTTC CASSARTDYGYTF
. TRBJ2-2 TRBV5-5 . TGTGCCAGCAGTCTCCTAGCGACGGACACCGGGGAGCTGTTTTTT CASSLLATDTGELFF
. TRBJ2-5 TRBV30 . TGTGCCTGGAGTGTACGGGAAGAGACCCAGTACTTC CAWSVREETQYF
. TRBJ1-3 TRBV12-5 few TGTGCTAGTGGTAGACAACCCTCTGGAAACACCATATATTTT CASGRQPSGNTIYF
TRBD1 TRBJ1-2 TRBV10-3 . TGTGCCATCAGTGAGTCGGCGGGAGACAGGGGCTATGGCTACACCTTC CAISESAGDRGYGYTF
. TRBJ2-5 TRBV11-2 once TGTGCCAGCAGTCCCCGGAAACGTACAGAGACCCAGTACTTC CASSPRKRTETQYF
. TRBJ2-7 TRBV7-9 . TGTGCCAGCAGCACGCCCGCCGGGTACGAGCAGTACTTC CASSTPAGYEQYF
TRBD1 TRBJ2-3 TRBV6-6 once TGTGCCAGCAGGTCAACAGGGGCGAGCACAGATACGCAGTATTTT CASRSTGASTDTQYF
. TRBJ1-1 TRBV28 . TGTGCCAGCAGTATTACGGGACAACAGAACACTGAAGCTTTCTTT CASSITGQQNTEAFF
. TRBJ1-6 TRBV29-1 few TGCAGCGTTCTCGCCTTACCTAATTCACCCCTCCACTTT CSVLALPNSPLHF
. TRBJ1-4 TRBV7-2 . TGTGCCAGCAGCTTAGCTAACGGGCCGCAATTTGAAAAACTGTTTTTT CASSLANGPQFEKLFF
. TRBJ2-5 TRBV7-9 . TGTGCCAGCAGCGAGCGGACTGAACAAGAGACCCAGTACTTC CASSERTEQETQYF
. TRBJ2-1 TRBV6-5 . TGTGCCAGCAGTTACTCCGGGGGGCATGAGCAGTTCTTC CASSYSGGHEQFF
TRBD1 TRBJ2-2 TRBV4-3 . TGCGCCAGCAGCCAAGGAACGGGACAGGGGAATATCGGGGAGCTGTTTTTT CASSQGTGQGNIGELFF
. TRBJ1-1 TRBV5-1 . TGCGCCAGCAGCTTGGCTCCTGGGGGCACTGAAGCTTTCTTT CASSLAPGGTEAFF
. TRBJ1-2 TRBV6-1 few TGTGCCAGCAGTGAAGTCGGCAGGTCTAAAGGCTACACCTTC CASSEVGRSKGYTF
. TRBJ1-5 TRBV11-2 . TGTGCCAGCAGCTTATATACAGATAGCAATCAGCCCCAGCATTTT CASSLYTDSNQPQHF
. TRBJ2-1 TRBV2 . TGTGCCAGCAATAAAGAGGGTTCCTACAATGAGCAGTTCTTC CASNKEGSYNEQFF
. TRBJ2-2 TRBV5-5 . TGTGCCAGCAGCTTGATGGCCACGAACACCGGGGAGCTGTTTTTT CASSLMATNTGELFF
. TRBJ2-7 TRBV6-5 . TGTGCCAGCAGTTATAGTTCTGTCCTACCCACCTACGAGCAGTACTTC CASSYSSVLPTYEQYF
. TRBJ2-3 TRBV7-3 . TGTGCCAGCAGCTCCGGGGGAGATACGCAGTATTTT CASSSGGDTQYF
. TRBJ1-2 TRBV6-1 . TGTGCCAGCGTGATTGACAGTCGGACCTATGGCTACACCTTC CASVIDSRTYGYTF
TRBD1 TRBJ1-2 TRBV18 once TGTGCCAGCTCACCACCATCCCCAGGGGGCAGGAACTATGGCTACACCTTC CASSPPSPGGRNYGYTF
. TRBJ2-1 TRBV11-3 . TGTGCCAGCACCCCCGGGGGCTCACACAATGAGCAGTTCTTC CASTPGGSHNEQFF
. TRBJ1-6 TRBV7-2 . TGTGCCAGCAGCCCCGGACAGAATAATTCACCCCTCCACTTT CASSPGQNNSPLHF
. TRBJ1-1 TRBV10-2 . TGCGCCAGCAGTGAGTCCCCGGGCGGGGAAGCTTTCTTT CASSESPGGEAFF
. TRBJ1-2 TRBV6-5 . TGTGCCAGCAGTTACCAGAAGGGCCGGGGCTATGGCTACACCTTC CASSYQKGRGYGYTF
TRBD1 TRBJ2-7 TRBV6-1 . TGTGCCAGCAAAGGACAGGCTTACTACGAGCAGTACTTC CASKGQAYYEQYF
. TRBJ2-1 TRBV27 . TGTGCCAGCAGTTTTGGGGGGAACAATGAGCAGTTCTTC CASSFGGNNEQFF
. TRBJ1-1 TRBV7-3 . TGTGCCAGCAGCCCGGGTCCTTCTTCCCCCGAAGCTTTCTTT CASSPGPSSPEAFF
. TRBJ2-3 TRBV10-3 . TGTGCCATCAGACCCCCGGCCGGGGATACGCAGTATTTT CAIRPPAGDTQYF
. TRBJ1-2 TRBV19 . TGTGCCAGTAGTAGGACAGTTTATGGCTACACCTTC CASSRTVYGYTF
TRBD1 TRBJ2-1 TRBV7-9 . TGTGCCAGCAGCCGGACAGGGGGACCCTACAATGAGCAGTTCTTC CASSRTGGPYNEQFF
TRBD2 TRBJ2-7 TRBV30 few TGTGCCTGGAGACCTAGCGGGAGTAGGGTCGAGCAGTACTTC CAWRPSGSRVEQYF
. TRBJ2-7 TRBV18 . TGTGCCAGCTCACCATGGGGAGGCGACTACGAGCAGTACTTC CASSPWGGDYEQYF
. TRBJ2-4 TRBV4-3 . TGCGCCAGCAGCCAGGGAGGGGGCGGCAAAAACATTCAGTACTTC CASSQGGGGKNIQYF
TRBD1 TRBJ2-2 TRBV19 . TGTGCCGGACGACAGGGAATGAACACCGGGGAGCTGTTTTTT CAGRQGMNTGELFF